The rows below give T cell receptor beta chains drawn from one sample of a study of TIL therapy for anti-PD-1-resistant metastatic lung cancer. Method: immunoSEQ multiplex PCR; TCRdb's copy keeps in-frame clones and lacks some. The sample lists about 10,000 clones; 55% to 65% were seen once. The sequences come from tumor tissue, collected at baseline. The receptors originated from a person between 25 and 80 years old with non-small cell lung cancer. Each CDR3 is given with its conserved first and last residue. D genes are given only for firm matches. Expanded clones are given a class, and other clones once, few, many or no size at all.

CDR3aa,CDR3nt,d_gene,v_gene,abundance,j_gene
CASSPWTDRETQYF,TGTGCCAGCAGCCCCTGGACAGATAGGGAGACCCAGTACTTC,NA,TRBV5-6,NA,TRBJ2-5
CASSLQVSGANVLTF,TGTGCCAGCAGCCTACAGGTCTCTGGGGCCAACGTCCTGACTTTC,NA,TRBV11-1,NA,TRBJ2-6
CASKRTGSYEQYF,TGTGCCAGCAAGCGGACAGGGTCCTACGAGCAGTACTTC,TRBD1,TRBV6-1,NA,TRBJ2-7
CASSSPEDSPLHF,TGTGCCAGCAGTTCCCCCGAGGATTCACCCCTCCACTTT,NA,TRBV6-6,few,TRBJ1-6
CASRLEPSTNEQFF,TGCGCCAGCAGACTAGAGCCGAGCACCAATGAGCAGTTCTTC,NA,TRBV5-1,NA,TRBJ2-1
CASGGQWPYSNQPQHF,TGCGCCAGCGGAGGTCAATGGCCTTATAGCAATCAGCCCCAGCATTTT,NA,TRBV10-1,medium-sized,TRBJ1-5
CASSLASRRTVGWETQYF,TGTGCCAGCAGCTTGGCTAGCCGGAGGACAGTGGGATGGGAGACCCAGTACTTC,NA,TRBV5-6,NA,TRBJ2-5
CASSSRQTNTEAFF,TGTGCCAGCAGTTCAAGACAGACGAACACTGAAGCTTTCTTT,NA,TRBV6-6,NA,TRBJ1-1
CASSLPGQTYNEQFF,TGCGCCAGCAGCTTGCCCGGGCAGACATACAATGAGCAGTTCTTC,NA,TRBV5-1,NA,TRBJ2-1
CASSLQTDTEAFF,TGTGCCAGCAGCTTACAGACAGACACTGAAGCTTTCTTT,NA,TRBV7-3,medium-sized,TRBJ1-1
CASSQVEQVIPYNEQFF,TGCGCCAGCAGCCAGGTCGAACAGGTAATTCCCTACAATGAGCAGTTCTTC,NA,TRBV4-1,medium-sized,TRBJ2-1
CASSSGLAKGDQETQYF,TGTGCCAGCAGTTCCGGACTAGCGAAGGGAGATCAAGAGACCCAGTACTTC,TRBD2,TRBV27,NA,TRBJ2-5
CASSLAGGGPQALFF,TGTGCCAGCAGTTTGGCAGGCGGGGGACCCCAGGCGCTGTTTTTT,TRBD2,TRBV28,medium-sized,TRBJ2-2